The rows below give T cell receptor beta chains drawn from one sample of a study of T cell repertoires in breast cancer. TCRdb ran MiXCR on the emulsion pairing reads and lists one entry per CDR3 protein. The table shows roughly 39,000 distinct CDR3 sequences, with about 50% occurring only once. The sequenced sample consisted of CD8+ T cells. The receptors were gathered from a pool of human donors with breast cancer or a healthy control (not recorded which). Each CDR3 is given with its conserved first and last residue. Where a row states a size, it is once, few, many or the class of an expanded clone; other rows omit it.

v_call,clone_size,cdr3_aa
TRBV15,.,CATSLPPAGTGYVGEAFF
TRBV9,.,CASSPQPSTGNTIYF
TRBV5-4,once,CASSVRDRDNEKLFF
TRBV7-3,few,CASSSSVVSYNEQFF
TRBV20-1,many,CSAQKGGSLTDTQYF
TRBV7-2,few,CASSPRLDYYEQYF
TRBV7-7,.,CASGLASGPTDTQYF
TRBV3-1,few,CASSREDRGTSPLHF
TRBV18,once,CASSPQGQAINQPQHF
TRBV10-3,.,CAISEGQGNQPQHF
TRBV2,.,CASSERAGATDTQYF
TRBV2,.,CAGGQGTRGYTF
TRBV27,few,CASSLTAGSLETQYF
TRBV4-1,few,CASSQGGLAGAEQFF
TRBV7-2,few,CASSLDGRGDYKQYF
TRBV2,.,CASRTGASGELFF
TRBV2,few,CASSFTGGLGTEAFF
TRBV27,many,CASSSGQANSPLHF